Included here is one T cell receptor beta chain sequence, with context. Its antigen is unidentified. Unmatched junction bases numbered 11, after V lost 4 bases and J lost 6 bases. This CDR3 is 17 amino acids long. CDR1 and CDR2 from the germline V gene are SGHNT and YYREEE (reference sequence). Here immunoSEQ multiplex PCR was the method, and the copy in TCRdb shows in-frame clones only, minus some. This sample has 55,000 or so clones, with around 80% found just once. The sort gate was single viable CD3+CD4+CD8-CD45RO+ cells for memory CD4+ T cells. The data are from a study of memory CD4+ T cells and cytomegalovirus serostatus. Study-wide findings and caveats: The CMV-associated TCR signature appears largely within the CD4+ memory repertoire.

The sample comprised memory CD4+ T cells from blood. The clonotype was recovered from an adult in good health and CMV-seropositive. The chain uses TRBV5-4 and TRBJ2-1, with TRBD1 matching 12 bases. The DNA of the CDR3 is TGTGCCAGCAGCCCTTCGTCCGGGACAGGGGGCCGCAATGAGCAGTTCTTC. This translates into CASSPSSGTGGRNEQFF.